This entry lists 18 T cell receptor beta chains sequenced from one sample in a study of long-term antiretroviral therapy in people with HIV. This was the immunoSEQ v3.0 assay at survey level. TCRdb's copy holds only in-frame clones and misses some; the assay was immunoSEQ multiplex PCR. Among fewer than 25,000 clones listed, roughly 95% were seen once. The sequencing here drew on unsorted PBMCs, taken about 4.7 years after starting antiretroviral therapy. These receptors were collected from a woman aged 45-65 years with HIV.

This chain joins TRBV19 and TRBJ2-3; 7 bases map to TRBD2. The germline CDR1 and CDR2 sequences are LNHDA and SQIVND (reference sequence). The CDR3 has 14 amino acids. Germline trimming cut 11 bases from V and 2 bases from J; bases unmatched to any gene: 10. The CDR3 loop reads CAVGASGFTDTQYF. The CDR3 DNA is TGTGCCGTGGGAGCTAGCGGATTCACAGATACGCAGTATTTT.

The chain is built from TRBV19 and TRBJ2-1; 11 nucleotides line up with TRBD2. This CDR3 comprises 15 residues. V shed 2 bases and J 6 bases; nucleotides not matched to a gene: 3. The germline gives CDR1 LNHDA, CDR2 SQIVND (reference sequence). CDR3: CASSIIGTSGNEQFF. CDR3 coding DNA: TGTGCCAGTAGTATAATTGGGACTAGCGGCAATGAGCAGTTCTTC.

The chain uses TRBV10-2 and TRBJ1-1, with D perhaps matching TRBD1 (5 bases). The CDR3 is 13 amino acids. The V and J ends lost 6 bases and 4 bases respectively, with 12 bases between them. Germline loops: CDR1 WSHSY, CDR2 SAAADI. CDR3 region: CASRDTRGTEAFF. CDR3 DNA sequence: TGCGCCAGCAGGGACACCCGCGGCACTGAAGCTTTCTTT.

This clone was counted a single time. This chain connects TRBV5-6 to TRBJ1-2, with D possibly being TRBD1 (5 bases). This CDR3 has 14 amino acids. Per germline, CDR1 SGHDT and CDR2 YYEEEE. The V end lost 3 bases, the J end lost 14 bases, and 23 bases lay between the germline ends. The CDR3 coding sequence is TGTGCCAGCAGCTCTAGGGTTGTCGGGACGGTACTTACCTTC. Residues: CASSSRVVGTVLTF.

This chain uses TRBV14 with TRBJ2-1; 16 bases agree with TRBD2. With V trimmed by 7 bases and J by 8 bases, 2 bases remained unmatched. The CDR3 covers 14 residues. Germline lookup yields CDR1 SGHDN and CDR2 FVKESK. The CDR3 nucleotides are TGTGCCAGCACCGGGACTAGCGGGAGGGATGAGCAGTTCTTC. It translates to CASTGTSGRDEQFF.

The V call is TRBV9, the J call TRBJ2-1; 8 nucleotides agree with TRBD1. The CDR3 loop spans 15 amino acids. The germline CDR1 and CDR2 sequences are SGDLS and YYNGEE. J was trimmed by 4 bases and V by 9 bases; bases with no gene match: 12. Here the CDR3 DNA reads TGTGCCAACACCTCTCCGGGACAGGAGTACAATGAGCAGTTCTTC. It is translated as CANTSPGQEYNEQFF.

This clone was found a few times. This chain uses TRBV28 with TRBJ1-1; D gene unclear. The CDR3 consists of 13 residues. Germline V gene data show CDR1 as MDHEN and CDR2 as SYDVKM. The V end lost 6 bases, the J end lost 4 bases, and 12 bases lay between the germline ends. The CDR3 protein is CASRLALGTEAFF. In DNA form, the CDR3 reads TGTGCCAGCAGGTTGGCCCTGGGCACTGAAGCTTTCTTT. Complete variable domain (other parts from reference TRBV28 and TRBJ1-1): DVKVTQSSRYLVKRTGEKVFLECVQDMDHENMFWYRQDPGLGLRLIYFSYDVKMKEKGDIPEGYSVSREKKERFSLILESASTNQTSMYLCASRLALGTEAFFGQGTRLTVV.

The V call is TRBV27, the J call TRBJ2-1, with D perhaps assigned TRBD1 or TRBD2 (5 bases each). From germline, CDR1 is MNHEY and CDR2 SMNVEV (reference sequence). Trimming removed 2 bases at V and 6 bases at J, with 8 bases between. CDR3 size: 13 residues. The chain's CDR3 is CASSLRGVNEQFF. The DNA for the CDR3 is TGTGCCAGCAGTTTAAGAGGGGTCAATGAGCAGTTCTTC.

The genes are TRBV27 and TRBJ1-5; D is unclear. The V end was cut by 0 bases, the J end by 0 bases, with 6 bases between. The germline V gene encodes CDR1 MNHEY and CDR2 SMNVEV (reference sequence). The CDR3 length is 15 residues. The CDR3 here is CASSLSDGSNQPQHF. As DNA, the CDR3 is TGTGCCAGCAGTTTATCGGACGGTAGCAATCAGCCCCAGCATTTT.

V and J are TRBV19 and TRBJ2-6; D remains unclear. V was shortened by 1 base and J by 0 bases, with 4 bases between the two germline ends. The CDR3 runs 15 residues. CDR1 LNHDA and CDR2 SQIVND come from the germline V gene (reference sequence). Here the CDR3 reads CASSIVSSGANVLTF. The CDR3 bases are TGTGCCAGTAGTATAGTAAGCTCTGGGGCCAACGTCCTGACTTTC.

V is TRBV6-6 and J is TRBJ2-5; D uncertain. The CDR3 length is 13 residues. Between the trimmed V and J ends, which lost 6 bases and 4 bases, there was a span of 12 bases. From germline, CDR1 is MNHNY and CDR2 SVGAGI (reference sequence). The CDR3 region is CASSSSRRETQYF. The CDR3, as DNA: TGTGCCAGCAGCTCGAGTAGACGAGAGACCCAGTACTTC.

The V and J genes are TRBV4-3 and TRBJ2-3; possibly TRBD1 or TRBD2 for D (5 bases each). Germline V gene data show CDR1 as LGHNA and CDR2 as YSLEER. Trimming left V 2 bases short and J 4 bases short, with 10 bases between. The CDR3 spans 14 residues. The CDR3 nucleotides read TGCGCCAGCAGCCAACTCGGGGCAGCAGATACGCAGTATTTT. Amino acids: CASSQLGAADTQYF.

The genes are TRBV6-5 and TRBJ1-2; 10 nucleotides line up with TRBD1. The CDR3 consists of 16 residues. V shed 0 bases, J shed 4 bases, and the junction held 5 bases outside the gene matches. CDR1 and CDR2 from the germline V gene are MNHEY and SVGAGI. CDR3 in DNA: TGTGCCAGCAGTTACTCGCGGACAGGGGGAGGCTATGGCTACACCTTC. Translation: CASSYSRTGGGYGYTF.

V usage is TRBV28 and J usage is TRBJ1-5; D may be TRBD1 (6 bases). Trimming removed 7 bases from V and 5 bases from J, with 12 bases in between. This CDR3 has 13 amino acids. The germline V gene encodes CDR1 MDHEN and CDR2 SYDVKM. In DNA form, the CDR3 reads TGTGCCAGCAAATTACAGGGTTATCAGCCCCAGCATTTT. Translation gives CASKLQGYQPQHF.

In this sample, this clone turned up once. The chain employs TRBV27 and TRBJ2-7; D could derive from TRBD1 or TRBD2 (5 bases each). CDR1 is MNHEY, CDR2 SMNVEV, per germline (reference sequence). Trimming shortened V by 0 bases and J by 1 base, and 10 bases separated the two germline ends. The CDR3 has 15 residues. The CDR3 nucleotides read TGTGCCAGCAGTTTATCCGGGACCTATTCCTACGAGCAGTACTTC. Translating it yields CASSLSGTYSYEQYF.

This rearrangement joins TRBV25-1 to TRBJ1-2, with 7 bases that match TRBD1. V lost 3 bases, J lost 4 bases, and 11 bases stayed unmatched. The CDR3 loop spans 16 amino acids. Germline CDR1 is MGHDK and CDR2 is SYGVNS. The CDR3 here is CASSDPSGGGIYGYTF. Written as DNA, the CDR3 is TGTGCCAGCAGTGATCCGTCAGGGGGGGGAATCTATGGCTACACCTTC.

The CDR3 DNA is TGTGCCAGCTGCTTCAGCGGCCAAGAGACCCAGTACTTC. It translates to CASCFSGQETQYF. V gene TRBV6-5 combines with J gene TRBJ2-5; weak D call: TRBD2 (5 bases). The CDR3 has 13 amino acids. The ends were cut back, 8 bases at V and 1 base at J, with 11 bases in the middle. Germline V CDR1 and CDR2: MNHEY, SVGAGI.

The V call is TRBV6-5, the J call TRBJ1-1; D gene uncertain. The germline V gene has CDR1 MNHEY and CDR2 SVGAGI. V gave up 2 bases and J gave up 7 bases, with 8 bases separating them. There are 12 residues in the CDR3. CDR3 sequence: CASSYPGREAFF. As DNA, the CDR3 is TGTGCCAGCAGTTACCCTGGACGTGAAGCTTTCTTT.